This T cell receptor (beta chain) was observed in a study of cytomegalovirus exposure and HLA in healthy donors. The study's findings and limits: Across donors, most TCRs were seen rarely, yet some public ones were widespread. Specificity of a few CMV-associated chains for CMV antigens was verified in vitro. The study put some 150 TCR beta chains on its list as cytomegalovirus-associated.

The table came from immunoSEQ multiplex PCR; TCRdb's copy has only in-frame clones and leaves some out. The sample has approximately 64,000 clones, about 89% seen once. Notes on this clone: Its target is unknown. This specimen includes other DNA sequences encoding the same CDR3.

Trimming took 4 bases from V and 5 from J, leaving 12 bases between them. The CDR3 totals 13 residues. Germline V gives CDR1 SGHDT, CDR2 YYEEEE. The V gene is TRBV5-6, the J gene TRBJ2-5; D is possibly TRBD2 (6 bases). Sequencing was carried out using PBMCs. The sequence was collected from a woman aged 18 to 35 in good health and CMV-seronegative. The CDR3 bases are TGTGCCAGCAGCGATACGGGGGTCGAGACCCAGTACTTC. It specifies CASSDTGVETQYF.